This TCR beta chain was sequenced for a study of cytomegalovirus exposure and HLA in healthy donors. Findings and caveats of the study: CMV serostatus alone was available as immune exposure information. Diagnosis of cytomegalovirus status made by the classifier reportedly showed high specificity and sensitivity. In a later analysis, TCR beta V- and J-gene trimming was associated with a missense DCLRE1C variant.

To note about this clone: Its target is unknown.

The study ran its PCR with 60 Vbeta and 13 Jbeta primers. Clones were read by immunoSEQ multiplex PCR, and TCRdb kept only the in-frame ones, dropping some. Found here are some 180,000 clones, 70% to 90% of them singletons; the top ten hold approximately 2.5%. This CDR3 comprises 14 residues. Per germline, CDR1 SGHDN and CDR2 FVKESK. Trimming left V 8 bases short and J 5 bases short, with 17 bases between. This receptor was identified in a man aged 25-45 years in good health and CMV-seropositive. The gene calls are TRBV14 and TRBJ2-3, with a tentative D call TRBD2 (6 bases). Sequencing was carried out using PBMCs. The CDR3 reads CASGSGSIGDTQYF. The CDR3, as DNA: TGTGCCAGCGGATCCGGGAGCATAGGAGATACGCAGTATTTT.